The next 28 T cell receptor beta chains were all read from a single sample in a study of OX40 agonist ivuxolimab in advanced cancers. TCRdb keeps only in-frame clones here, not all; method: immunoSEQ multiplex PCR. The table has about 74,000 clones, 70% to 90% seen once. The sample here was CD4+ or CD8+ T cells sorted from blood, taken in a trial of the OX40 agonist ivuxolimab. The origin of the receptors is an adult with an advanced solid tumor such as melanoma, head and neck, liver or kidney cancer.

The gene calls are TRBV6-5 and TRBJ1-1; possible D gene TRBD1, 5 bases. This CDR3 spans 16 amino acids. Trimming took off 2 bases at V and 5 bases at J, with 18 bases between the two ends. Germline lookup yields CDR1 MNHEY and CDR2 SVGAGI. The DNA of the CDR3 is TGTGCCAGCAGTTACAGCGAGCTAGCCCGGGGGACTGAAGCTTTCTTT. The encoded protein is CASSYSELARGTEAFF.

This chain connects TRBV6-1 to TRBJ2-1; D not certain. This CDR3 comprises 13 residues. Germline assignment: CDR1 MNHNS and CDR2 SASEGT. V dropped 6 bases and J dropped 0 bases, with 6 bases sitting between them. CDR3 amino acids: CASRKLSYNEQFF. The CDR3 nucleotides read TGTGCCAGCAGAAAGCTCTCCTACAATGAGCAGTTCTTC.

This clone has more than one count but fewer than ten. The chain recombines TRBV7-3 with TRBJ2-1, with D perhaps given as TRBD1 or TRBD2 (5 bases each). Germline-derived CDR1 and CDR2 are SGHTA and FQGTGA. The CDR3 totals 12 residues. The germline V and J ends were trimmed by 5 bases and 7 bases, with 9 bases remaining between them. Written as DNA, the CDR3 is TGTGCCAGCAGCCGGGACGCGAATGAGCAGTTCTTC. Translated, it gives CASSRDANEQFF.

The J gene is TRBJ2-3, the V gene TRBV29-1, with a tentative D call TRBD1 (7 bases). The CDR3 has 16 amino acids. Germline V CDR1 and CDR2: SQVTM, ANQGSEA. Between the trimmed V and J ends, which lost 7 bases and 7 bases, there was a span of 27 bases. CDR3 in amino acids: CSGLEWGDSFTNTQYF. The CDR3, as DNA: TGCAGCGGACTTGAATGGGGGGACAGTTTCACTAATACGCAGTATTTT.

The chain has TRBV30 and TRBJ1-5; 7 nucleotides match TRBD1. From germline, CDR1 is GTSNPN and CDR2 SVGIG (reference sequence). Germline trimming cut 4 bases from V and 2 bases from J; bases unmatched to any gene: 8. There are 15 residues in the CDR3. The CDR3 is CAWTTGAGGNQPQHF. CDR3 in DNA: TGTGCCTGGACCACAGGGGCCGGTGGCAATCAGCCCCAGCATTTT. Together with reference TRBV30 and TRBJ1-5, the CDR3 gives the full variable domain: SQTIHQWPATLVQPVGSPLSLECTVEGTSNPNLYWYRQAAGRGLQLLFYSVGIGQISSEVPQNLSASRPQDRQFILSSKKLLLSDSGFYLCAWTTGAGGNQPQHFGDGTRLSIL.

CDR3 sequence: CASSPETSAYNEQFF. The CDR3 nucleotides read TGTGCCAGCAGCCCTGAGACTAGCGCTTACAATGAGCAGTTCTTC. The chain employs TRBV5-8 and TRBJ2-1; TRBD2 agrees at 8 bases. CDR3 length equals 15 residues. The trim removed 4 bases at V and 4 bases at J, leaving 7 bases unmatched. CDR1 and CDR2 (germline): SGHTS, YDEGEE.

This chain links TRBV5-1 with TRBJ2-2; 10 nucleotides agree with TRBD2. V dropped 4 bases and J dropped 5; count of bases not matched to a gene: 5. This CDR3 comprises 15 residues. From germline, CDR1 is SGHRS and CDR2 YFSETQ. The DNA of the CDR3 is TGCGCCAGCAGCCGGGGACTAGCGCAGACCGGGGAGCTGTTTTTT. This codes for CASSRGLAQTGELFF.

The chain carries TRBV27 and TRBJ2-7; no clear D gene. Between the trimmed V and J ends, which lost 3 bases and 2 bases, there was a span of 11 bases. The germline gives CDR1 MNHEY, CDR2 SMNVEV (reference sequence). The length of the CDR3 is 14 residues. CDR3 in DNA: TGTGCCAGCAGTTTCAATTGGAACACCTACGAGCAGTACTTC. Translated: CASSFNWNTYEQYF.

The chain couples TRBV9 to TRBJ2-5; D is ambiguous. V was shortened by 0 bases and J by 5 bases, with 11 bases between the two germline ends. The CDR3 is 14 amino acids. Per the germline V gene, CDR1 is SGDLS and CDR2 is YYNGEE. The CDR3 region has the DNA TGTGCCAGCAGCGTAGACAGCACCGGGGAGACCCAGTACTTC. The encoded protein is CASSVDSTGETQYF.

V gene TRBV7-2 combines with J gene TRBJ2-3; no clear D. CDR3 length: 13 residues. Germline-derived CDR1 and CDR2 are SGHTA and FQGNSA. Trimming left V 5 bases short and J 0 bases short, with 6 bases between. CDR3: CASSTTSTDTQYF. The CDR3 DNA reads TGTGCCAGCAGCACTACTAGCACAGATACGCAGTATTTT.

The chain couples TRBV6-6 to TRBJ1-4; D might be TRBD1 (5 bases). This CDR3 is built from 14 residues. V gave up 6 bases and J gave up 4 bases, with 12 bases separating them. Looked up from germline, CDR1 is MNHNY and CDR2 is SVGAGI (reference sequence). The CDR3, as DNA: TGTGCCAGCAGCTCGGGACGAAGTAATGAAAAACTGTTTTTT. It translates to CASSSGRSNEKLFF.

This clone was observed a single time. The V and J genes are TRBV28 and TRBJ1-1, with TRBD1 as a possible D gene (5 bases). The CDR3 consists of 16 residues. The germline V gene encodes CDR1 MDHEN and CDR2 SYDVKM. V lost 4 bases, J lost 6 bases, and 21 bases lay in between. The DNA of the CDR3 is TGTGCCAGCAGTTCCCCAGGCAAGGGGCTTCAACCTGAAGCTTTCTTT. This sequence encodes CASSSPGKGLQPEAFF.

The rearrangement links TRBV5-8 to TRBJ1-5; D is undetermined. CDR1 and CDR2 (germline): SGHTS, YDEGEE. This CDR3 contains 12 residues. Trimming cost V 3 bases and J 10 bases, with 11 bases left between them. CDR3 coding DNA: TGTGCCAGCAGCTCGGAAGGTGTACCCCAGCATTTT. Translated, it gives CASSSEGVPQHF.

This chain connects TRBV25-1 to TRBJ2-1; no definite D call. V was shortened by 9 bases and J by 3 bases, with 12 bases between the two germline ends. CDR3 length: 13 amino acids. Germline V gives CDR1 MGHDK, CDR2 SYGVNS. CDR3 amino acids: CASSLENYNEQFF. CDR3 nucleotides: TGTGCCAGTAGTCTGGAGAACTACAATGAGCAGTTCTTC.

V is TRBV28 and J is TRBJ2-4; 7 positions match TRBD2. CDR1 and CDR2 from the germline V gene are MDHEN and SYDVKM. The CDR3 is 16 amino acids. With V trimmed by 5 bases and J by 0 bases, 7 bases remained unmatched. CDR3 bases: TGTGCCAGCAGTCCCTCGGGAGGTATAGCCAAAAACATTCAGTACTTC. This gives the protein CASSPSGGIAKNIQYF.

The J gene is TRBJ2-7, the V gene TRBV18; D may be TRBD2 (5 bases). Germline CDR1 KGHSH, CDR2 LQKENI. Trimming took off 2 bases at V and 3 bases at J, with 14 bases between the two ends. This CDR3 is built from 15 residues. The chain's CDR3 is CASSPTLADLYEQYF. The CDR3 DNA follows: TGTGCCAGCTCACCAACTCTAGCAGACCTCTACGAGCAGTACTTC.

The V gene is TRBV5-1, the J gene TRBJ1-4; 9 bases line up with TRBD1. Germline CDR1 and CDR2: SGHRS and YFSETQ. The trim removed 5 bases at V and 6 bases at J, leaving 5 bases unmatched. The CDR3 is made up of 14 amino acids. The DNA of the CDR3 is TGCGCCAGCAGGCGAAGGACAGGGGATGAAAAACTGTTTTTT. Encoded protein: CASRRRTGDEKLFF.

J is TRBJ1-5 and V is TRBV6-5; tentatively, D is TRBD1 (5 bases). The ends were cut back, 7 bases at V and 6 bases at J, with 13 bases in the middle. Germline V gene lookup returns CDR1 MNHEY and CDR2 SVGAGI. The CDR3 extends over 13 amino acids. Written as DNA, the CDR3 is TGTGCCAGCATAGGGCCGGGGGGTCAGCCCCAGCATTTT. Residues: CASIGPGGQPQHF.

This chain uses TRBV11-3 with TRBJ2-6; D gene uncertain. The V end lost 5 bases, the J end lost 0 bases, and 11 bases lay between the germline ends. This CDR3 has 16 amino acids. Looked up from germline, CDR1 is SGHNT and CDR2 is YENEEA. As DNA, the CDR3 is TGTGCCAGCAGCAACAGCCGTTCCTCTGGGGCCAACGTCCTGACTTTC. Protein: CASSNSRSSGANVLTF.

The V and J genes are TRBV7-6 and TRBJ1-1, with TRBD1 identical over 8 bases. The ends lost 3 bases at V and 2 bases at J; junction bases unmatched: 2. Germline V lookup: CDR1 SGHVS, CDR2 FNYEAQ. The CDR3 loop spans 14 amino acids. The CDR3 here is CASSFDRGNTEAFF. The CDR3 DNA follows: TGTGCCAGCAGCTTTGACAGGGGAAACACTGAAGCTTTCTTT.

The chain joins TRBV30 to TRBJ1-6; TRBD1 might be the D (6 bases). In germline, CDR1 is GTSNPN, CDR2 SVGIG (reference sequence). Trimming pared 2 bases from V and 7 bases from J, leaving 12 bases between. The CDR3 is made up of 14 amino acids. The CDR3 coding sequence is TGTGCCTGGAGTCGTGAGGGGGGAAATTCACCCCTCCACTTT. Residues: CAWSREGGNSPLHF.

The rearrangement uses TRBV7-9 and TRBJ2-7; D gene ambiguous. V was trimmed by 2 bases and J by 6 bases, leaving 5 bases between them. CDR1 is SEHNR and CDR2 is FQNEAQ in the germline V gene (reference sequence). The CDR3 extends over 11 amino acids. The CDR3 DNA sequence: TGTGCCAGCAGCTTAACCAGCGAGCAGTACTTC. It yields the protein CASSLTSEQYF.

The genes are TRBV5-4 and TRBJ2-4; 8 bases are shared with TRBD1. The germline CDR1 and CDR2 sequences are SGHNT and YYREEE (reference sequence). The trim removed 4 bases at V and 5 bases at J, leaving 8 bases unmatched. This CDR3 region has 15 residues. The CDR3 protein is CASSPGQGPQNIQYF. For the CDR3, the DNA is TGTGCCAGCAGCCCTGGACAGGGTCCGCAAAACATTCAGTACTTC. Supplemented by reference TRBV5-4 and TRBJ2-4, the full variable domain reads ETGVTQSPTHLIKTRGQQVTLRCSSQSGHNTVSWYQQALGQGPQFIFQYYREEENGRGNFPPRFSGLQFPNYSSELNVNALELDDSALYLCASSPGQGPQNIQYFGAGTRLSVL.

The V and J genes are TRBV6-5 and TRBJ2-2; D is unresolved. V lost 0 bases, J lost 0 bases, and 5 bases lay in between. CDR1 is MNHEY and CDR2 is SVGAGI in the germline V gene. This CDR3 region has 15 residues. Written as DNA, the CDR3 is TGTGCCAGCAGTTACTCTAACACGAACACCGGGGAGCTGTTTTTT. This gives the protein CASSYSNTNTGELFF.

The chain carries TRBV5-1 and TRBJ2-4; D perhaps matches TRBD2 (6 bases). The CDR3 length is 15 residues. Trimming removed 2 bases at V and 8 bases at J, with 17 bases between. Germline CDR1 and CDR2: SGHRS and YFSETQ. The DNA for the CDR3 is TGCGCCAGCAGCTTCTCCCCGGGGGTGAGGGACATTCAGTACTTC. Amino acids: CASSFSPGVRDIQYF.

The V call is TRBV27, the J call TRBJ1-1; possible D gene TRBD1, 6 bases. V lost 7 bases, J lost 7 bases, and 19 bases lay in between. This CDR3 region has 14 residues. Germline loops: CDR1 MNHEY, CDR2 SMNVEV (reference sequence). CDR3 bases: TGTGCCAGCACACGCCAGGTAGGGGGTTTTGAAGCTTTCTTT. It translates to CASTRQVGGFEAFF.

This clone was counted a single time. V and J are TRBV4-1 and TRBJ2-1, with TRBD2 matching 11 bases. The CDR3 totals 17 residues. The J segment lost 0 bases and the V segment lost 1 base, leaving 2 bases of the junction unmatched. The germline CDR1 and CDR2 sequences are MGHRA and YSYEKL. The CDR3: CASSQALAGGSYNEQFF. The CDR3 coding sequence is TGCGCCAGCAGCCAAGCTCTAGCGGGAGGCTCCTACAATGAGCAGTTCTTC.

The V and J genes are TRBV28 and TRBJ1-4, with 10 bases aligning to TRBD1. The V gene end was trimmed by 6 bases and the J gene end by 8 bases; junction bases not matched to a gene: 6. The CDR3 extends over 14 amino acids. The germline V gene has CDR1 MDHEN and CDR2 SYDVKM. CDR3 DNA: TGTGCCAGCAGACTAGACAGGGGGCGCGAAAAACTGTTTTTT. It yields the protein CASRLDRGREKLFF.